This passage covers 18 T cell receptor beta chains from one sample sequenced in a study of OX40 agonist ivuxolimab in advanced cancers. Using immunoSEQ multiplex PCR, the repertoire was profiled, and TCRdb retains in-frame clones only, with some absent. There are approximately 44,000 clones in the sample; about 89% occur only once, and less than 30% lies in the top ten. The input for sequencing was CD4+ or CD8+ T cells sorted from blood, taken in a trial of the OX40 agonist ivuxolimab. These receptors came from an adult with an advanced solid tumor such as melanoma, head and neck, liver or kidney cancer.

This clone was counted a single time. The chain carries TRBV7-9 and TRBJ1-6, with a tentative D call TRBD1 (5 bases). CDR3 size: 16 residues. Between the trimmed V and J ends, which lost 5 bases and 4 bases, there was a span of 15 bases. Germline CDR1 reads SEHNR; CDR2 reads FQNEAQ (reference sequence). The CDR3 loop reads CASSPGTANYNSPLHF. The CDR3 coding sequence is TGTGCCAGCAGCCCTGGGACCGCCAATTATAATTCACCCCTCCACTTT.

The V and J genes are TRBV28 and TRBJ2-7, with TRBD2 matching 8 bases. Germline assignment: CDR1 MDHEN and CDR2 SYDVKM. V lost 6 bases, J lost 3 bases, and 13 bases stayed unmatched. The CDR3 runs 16 residues. Here the CDR3 DNA reads TGTGCCAGCAGACCCGAGAGCGGACTAGCCGACTACGAGCAGTACTTC. Translating gives CASRPESGLADYEQYF.

V is TRBV13 and J is TRBJ1-2; D perhaps matches TRBD1 (5 bases). The V and J ends lost 3 bases and 2 bases respectively, with 10 bases between them. The V gene's germline CDR1 is PRHDT and CDR2 FYEKMQ (reference sequence). The CDR3 runs to 14 residues. The CDR3 nucleotides read TGTGCCAGCAGCTTTAGCGACAGCAACTATGGCTACACCTTC. The encoded protein is CASSFSDSNYGYTF.

This chain connects TRBV28 to TRBJ2-5, with D possibly TRBD1 on 6 matching bases. Germline V gene sequence: CDR1 MDHEN, CDR2 SYDVKM. Deletions cut 5 bases from V and 4 bases from J, with 17 bases between. The CDR3 loop spans 15 amino acids. CDR3 in amino acids: CASSTRTDTGETQYF. CDR3 DNA sequence: TGTGCCAGCAGTACCCGGACAGATACCGGAGAGACCCAGTACTTC.

V and J are TRBV9 and TRBJ2-1, with D possibly TRBD2 on 6 matching bases. Trimming removed 1 base from V and 3 bases from J, with 8 bases in between. Looked up from germline, CDR1 is SGDLS and CDR2 is YYNGEE. The length of the CDR3 is 14 residues. The CDR3 region has the DNA TGTGCCAGCAGCGTAAGTAGCGGCTACAATGAGCAGTTCTTC. Protein product: CASSVSSGYNEQFF. Complete variable domain (other parts from reference TRBV9 and TRBJ2-1): DSGVTQTPKHLITATGQRVTLRCSPRSGDLSVYWYQQSLDQGLQFLIQYYNGEERAKGNILERFSAQQFPDLHSELNLSSLELGDSALYFCASSVSSGYNEQFFGPGTRLTVL.

V usage is TRBV5-6 and J usage is TRBJ2-3; 9 bases are a match to TRBD1. The CDR3 contains 12 residues. Looked up from germline, CDR1 is SGHDT and CDR2 is YYEEEE. Trimming at V came to 4 bases and at J to 11 bases, leaving 5 bases not matched to a gene. This CDR3 reads CASSLGTGKQYF. The CDR3 coding sequence is TGTGCCAGCAGCCTTGGGACAGGGAAGCAGTATTTT.

The V call is TRBV21-1, the J call TRBJ2-6; the table assigns TRBD1, which was not confirmed against the DNA. TRBV21-1 is flagged as a pseudogene. The CDR3 is 18 residues long. The CDR3 DNA sequence: TGTGCCACGGGGAGACCGGGACAAATGAGCTCTGGGGCCAACGTCCTGACTTTC. Residues: CATGRPGQMSSGANVLTF.

This chain uses TRBV13 with TRBJ2-7; 14 nucleotides match TRBD2. The CDR3 totals 15 residues. Germline trimming cut 4 bases from V and 2 bases from J; bases unmatched to any gene: 1. Looked up from germline, CDR1 is PRHDT and CDR2 is FYEKMQ (reference sequence). CDR3 DNA sequence: TGTGCCAGCAGCTCGGGACTAGCGGGAGCCTACGAGCAGTACTTC. This translates into CASSSGLAGAYEQYF.

The V gene is TRBV14, the J gene TRBJ1-1; 7 bases are a match to TRBD1. Unmatched junction bases numbered 8, after V lost 8 bases and J lost 2 bases. CDR3 size: 14 residues. Germline CDR1 is SGHDN and CDR2 is FVKESK. The CDR3 sequence: CASQNRGANTEAFF. In nucleotides, the CDR3 is TGTGCCAGCCAAAACAGGGGCGCAAACACTGAAGCTTTCTTT.

This clone was detected only once. V is TRBV9 and J is TRBJ1-1, with TRBD1 as a possible D gene (6 bases). V was cut by 0 bases and J by 2 bases, with 11 bases left in between. The CDR3 extends over 15 amino acids. Germline CDR1 is SGDLS and CDR2 is YYNGEE. CDR3 DNA: TGTGCCAGCAGCGTAGCCGGGGGGCACAACACTGAAGCTTTCTTT. Protein sequence: CASSVAGGHNTEAFF.

CDR3 nucleotides: TGTGCCAGCAGTCAACTAGCGGGAGTTGTAGATACGCAGTATTTT. Amino acid sequence: CASSQLAGVVDTQYF. The rearrangement uses TRBV7-9 and TRBJ2-3, with TRBD2 matching 11 bases. Germline lookup yields CDR1 SEHNR and CDR2 FQNEAQ (reference sequence). The CDR3 runs 15 residues. V was clipped by 6 bases and J by 5 bases; unmatched bases: 7.

The chain couples TRBV7-8 to TRBJ2-1, with 9 positions matching TRBD2. V dropped 5 bases and J dropped 1; count of bases not matched to a gene: 3. The CDR3 consists of 15 residues. CDR1 SGHVS and CDR2 FQNEAQ come from the germline V gene. CDR3 sequence (DNA): TGTGCCAGCAGCGAAGGACTAGCGTCCTACAATGAGCAGTTCTTC. Translating gives CASSEGLASYNEQFF.

This clone is termed medium-sized. The chain carries TRBV30 and TRBJ1-1; D unclear. This CDR3 has 14 amino acids. Germline values: CDR1 GTSNPN, CDR2 SVGIG (reference sequence). Trimming stripped 3 bases from V and 4 bases from J, with 15 bases between. Here the CDR3 reads CAWRGRAKFTEAFF. In DNA form, the CDR3 reads TGTGCCTGGAGGGGGAGGGCGAAATTCACTGAAGCTTTCTTT.

V gene TRBV27 combines with J gene TRBJ2-3; possible D gene TRBD2, 5 bases. The length of the CDR3 is 13 residues. Germline lookup yields CDR1 MNHEY and CDR2 SMNVEV (reference sequence). V was clipped by 5 bases and J by 1 base, with 7 bases between them. The chain's CDR3 is CASSTLGTDTQYF. For the CDR3, the DNA is TGTGCCAGCAGTACACTAGGCACAGATACGCAGTATTTT.

This chain's CDR3 is CASSDREWTEAFF. CDR3 in DNA: TGTGCCAGCAGTGACAGGGAATGGACTGAAGCTTTCTTT. The rearrangement joins TRBV27 to TRBJ1-1; 7 bases map to TRBD1. Germline V lookup: CDR1 MNHEY, CDR2 SMNVEV (reference sequence). V lost 5 bases and J lost 5; bases outside the gene matches: 5. The CDR3 covers 13 residues.

The V call is TRBV27, the J call TRBJ1-5; 7 bases match TRBD1. There are 15 residues in the CDR3. The germline V gene encodes CDR1 MNHEY and CDR2 SMNVEV (reference sequence). Trimming cost V 5 bases and J 2 bases; bases outside gene matches: 6. This chain's CDR3 is CASSSGTAGNQPQHF. The DNA of the CDR3 is TGTGCCAGCAGTAGCGGGACAGCTGGCAATCAGCCCCAGCATTTT.

The J gene is TRBJ2-7, the V gene TRBV5-1; possibly TRBD1 for D (6 bases). Germline-derived CDR1 and CDR2 are SGHRS and YFSETQ. This CDR3 has 14 residues. V was pared by 4 bases and J by 1 base, with 12 bases between. DNA for the CDR3: TGCGCCAGCAGCCGGGAAACAGGGTCCTACGAGCAGTACTTC. It yields the protein CASSRETGSYEQYF.

The chain uses TRBV4-1 and TRBJ2-7; D may be TRBD2 (5 bases). This CDR3 has 14 amino acids. CDR1 is MGHRA, CDR2 YSYEKL, per germline. The V end lost 4 bases, the J end lost 7 bases, and 17 bases lay between the germline ends. CDR3 nucleotides: TGCGCCAGCAGCCCCATGACCGCTCCGGGGGAGCAGTACTTC. As protein: CASSPMTAPGEQYF.